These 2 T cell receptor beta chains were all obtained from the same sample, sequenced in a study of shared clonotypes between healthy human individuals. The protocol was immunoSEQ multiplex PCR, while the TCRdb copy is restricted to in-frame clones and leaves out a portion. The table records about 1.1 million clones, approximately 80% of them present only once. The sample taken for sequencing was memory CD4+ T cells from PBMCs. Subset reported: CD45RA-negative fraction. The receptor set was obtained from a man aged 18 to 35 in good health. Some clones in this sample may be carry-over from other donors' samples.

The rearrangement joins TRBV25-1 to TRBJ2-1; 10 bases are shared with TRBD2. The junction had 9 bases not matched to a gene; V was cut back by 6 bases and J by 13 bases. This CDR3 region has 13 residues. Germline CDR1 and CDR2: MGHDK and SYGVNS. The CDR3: CASRSASGSVQFF. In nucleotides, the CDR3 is TGTGCCAGCAGGTCCGCTAGCGGGAGTGTTCAGTTCTTC. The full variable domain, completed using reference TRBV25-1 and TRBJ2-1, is EADIYQTPRYLVIGTGKKITLECSQTMGHDKMYWYQQDPGMELHLIHYSYGVNSTEKGDLSSESTVSRIRTEHFPLTLESARPSHTSQYLCASRSASGSVQFFGPGTRLTVL.

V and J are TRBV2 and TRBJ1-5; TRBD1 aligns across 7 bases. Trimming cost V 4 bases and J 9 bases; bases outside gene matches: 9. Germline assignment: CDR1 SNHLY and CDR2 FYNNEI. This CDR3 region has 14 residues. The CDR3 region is CASSGETGLPPQHF. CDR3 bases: TGTGCCAGCAGTGGAGAGACAGGGCTGCCGCCCCAGCATTTT.